The 11 T cell receptor beta chains given below trace back to one sample, sequenced in a study of T cell responses to AZD1222 COVID-19 vaccine. Only in-frame clones appear in the TCRdb table, and some are missing; sequencing was by immunoSEQ multiplex PCR. The table has approximately 15,000 clones, 88% seen once. The sequencing used peripheral blood, collected 28 days after the second AZD1222 dose. These receptors were collected from an adult who received the AZD1222 COVID-19 vaccine.

The DNA of the CDR3 is TGTGTAACCATCTCGGCCACTGAAGCTTTCTTT. Translating it yields CVTISATEAFF. The V gene is TRBV28, the J gene TRBJ1-1; D is undetermined. Germline lookup yields CDR1 MDHEN and CDR2 SYDVKM. This CDR3 has 11 residues.

The CDR3 reads CASSIGTGGMSNQPQHF. DNA of the CDR3: TGTGCCAGTAGTATCGGGACAGGGGGCATGAGCAATCAGCCCCAGCATTTT. The genes are TRBV19 and TRBJ1-5, with TRBD1 identical over 12 bases. The CDR3 is 17 amino acids. V lost 3 bases and J lost 1; bases outside the gene matches: 4. Germline V gene sequence: CDR1 LNHDA, CDR2 SQIVND (reference sequence).

The chain has TRBV9 and TRBJ1-1; TRBD1 aligns across 7 bases. With V trimmed by 0 bases and J by 10 bases, 9 bases remained unmatched. Germline-derived CDR1 and CDR2 are SGDLS and YYNGEE. The CDR3 is 14 amino acids. The CDR3 DNA is TGTGCCAGCAGCGTAGGCTGGGACAGTGAGACAGCTTTCTTT. Translated: CASSVGWDSETAFF. Together with reference TRBV9 and TRBJ1-1, the CDR3 gives the full variable domain: DSGVTQTPKHLITATGQRVTLRCSPRSGDLSVYWYQQSLDQGLQFLIQYYNGEERAKGNILERFSAQQFPDLHSELNLSSLELGDSALYFCASSVGWDSETAFFGQGTRLTVV.

The chain recombines TRBV5-1 with TRBJ1-1; D ambiguous. The CDR3 has 13 residues. Germline CDR1 is SGHRS and CDR2 is YFSETQ. Trimming took off 0 bases at V and 1 base at J, with 4 bases between the two ends. The CDR3 DNA reads TGCGCCAGCAGCTTGGAAGGGAACACTGAAGCTTTCTTT. Translating gives CASSLEGNTEAFF.

The rearrangement links TRBV10-3 to TRBJ1-3; D unclear. The CDR3 runs 14 residues. V gave up 7 bases and J gave up 2 bases, with 12 bases separating them. The germline V gene has CDR1 ENHRY and CDR2 SYGVKD. CDR3 in amino acids: CAIKGGSAGNTIYF. The CDR3 DNA is TGTGCCATCAAGGGCGGTTCGGCTGGAAACACCATATATTTT.

This rearrangement joins TRBV9 to TRBJ2-7; 7 nucleotides line up with TRBD1. The CDR3 is 14 amino acids. The germline CDR1 and CDR2 sequences are SGDLS and YYNGEE. The J segment lost 6 bases and the V segment lost 0 bases, leaving 6 bases of the junction unmatched. As DNA, the CDR3 is TGTGCCAGCAGCGTAGACAGGGGAGTTCGCGAGCAGTACTTC. This translates into CASSVDRGVREQYF.

This clone occurred a few times. V and J are TRBV11-3 and TRBJ2-7; D call uncertain. V was trimmed by 2 bases and J by 6 bases, leaving 11 bases between them. Germline V gene data show CDR1 as SGHNT and CDR2 as YENEEA. This CDR3 region has 13 residues. The CDR3 DNA reads TGTGCCAGCAGCTTAACTTCTTCCACCGAGCAGTACTTC. It codes for CASSLTSSTEQYF. Supplemented by reference TRBV11-3 and TRBJ2-7, the full variable domain reads EAGVVQSPRYKIIEKKQPVAFWCNPISGHNTLYWYLQNLGQGPELLIRYENEEAVDDSQLPKDRFSAERLKGVDSTLKIQPAELGDSAVYLCASSLTSSTEQYFGPGTRLTVT.

The chain carries TRBV7-2 and TRBJ2-1, with D perhaps assigned TRBD1 or TRBD2 (5 bases each). Germline values: CDR1 SGHTA, CDR2 FQGNSA. V was pared by 2 bases and J by 5 bases, with 10 bases between. This CDR3 contains 14 residues. The DNA of the CDR3 is TGTGCCAGCAGCTTAATTGGGGGAGACAATGAGCAGTTCTTC. Its protein is CASSLIGGDNEQFF.

V and J are TRBV14 and TRBJ2-3; 7 positions agree with TRBD2. Germline loops: CDR1 SGHDN, CDR2 FVKESK. With V trimmed by 1 base and J by 2 bases, 6 bases remained unmatched. The CDR3 is made up of 16 amino acids. The CDR3 DNA sequence: TGTGCCAGCAGCCAAGTGGGACTACCTCTCACAGATACGCAGTATTTT. It is translated as CASSQVGLPLTDTQYF. Supplemented by reference TRBV14 and TRBJ2-3, the full variable domain reads EAGVTQFPSHSVIEKGQTVTLRCDPISGHDNLYWYRRVMGKEIKFLLHFVKESKQDESGMPNNRFLAERTGGTYSTLKVQPAELEDSGVYFCASSQVGLPLTDTQYFGPGTRLTVL.

V usage is TRBV6-6 and J usage is TRBJ2-7, with 8 bases that match TRBD1. Looked up from germline, CDR1 is MNHNY and CDR2 is SVGAGI (reference sequence). V lost 2 bases to trimming and J lost 6 bases; unmatched junction nucleotides: 9. The CDR3 consists of 15 residues. CDR3 coding DNA: TGTGCCAGCAGTTACCGGGGACAGGATTCGGGCGAGCAGTACTTC. Amino acid sequence: CASSYRGQDSGEQYF.

The chain combines TRBV5-6 with TRBJ2-5, with TRBD1 as a possible D gene (6 bases). V lost 2 bases and J 2 bases, leaving 10 bases between the germline ends. CDR1 is SGHDT and CDR2 is YYEEEE in the germline V gene. The length of the CDR3 is 14 residues. DNA of the CDR3: TGTGCCAGCAGCTTCGGGACAAGTCAAGAGACCCAGTACTTC. This codes for CASSFGTSQETQYF.